Reported below is one T cell receptor (beta chain). Assay used: immunoSEQ multiplex PCR; TCRdb lists only in-frame clones, some missing. Altogether about 21,000 clones are present, roughly 90% being singletons, with the ten largest covering 6% to 8.5%. The data originate from a study of T cells in localized non-small cell lung cancer. V lost 4 bases, J lost 0 bases, and 7 bases lay in between. Germline CDR1 is SQVTM and CDR2 is ANQGSEA. The CDR3 loop spans 12 amino acids. This chain links TRBV29-1 with TRBJ2-7; D unclear. The sequences come from peripheral blood, collected before any cancer treatment. The receptor was isolated from a male donor aged 60 or older with stage I squamous cell lung carcinoma. The CDR3 DNA sequence: TGCAGCGTTGGAAGTGGCTCCTACGAGCAGTACTTC. Translation gives CSVGSGSYEQYF.